This entry concerns a single T cell receptor beta chain. Its target is unknown. This sample is drawn from a study of T cell repertoires in cytomegalovirus infection. The length of the CDR3 is 14 residues. CDR1 and CDR2 (germline): LGHNA, YSLEER. V lost 3 bases and J lost 7, with 13 bases in between. MiXCR, run by TCRdb on the reads, gives a single entry per CDR3 protein. The repertoire holds about 52,000 distinct CDR3 sequences, with around 20% as singletons. The sequence was collected from a human donor in good health (CMV status not recorded). Some clones in this sample may be carry-over from other donors' samples. The sample here was CD8+ T cells from cultured PBMCs, taken from culture after CMV antigen stimulation. V is TRBV4-3 and J is TRBJ1-5; D perhaps matches TRBD1 (5 bases). Here the CDR3 DNA reads TGCGCCAGCAGCCATGGTGAAGGGGAACAGCCCCAGCATTTT. This codes for CASSHGEGEQPQHF.